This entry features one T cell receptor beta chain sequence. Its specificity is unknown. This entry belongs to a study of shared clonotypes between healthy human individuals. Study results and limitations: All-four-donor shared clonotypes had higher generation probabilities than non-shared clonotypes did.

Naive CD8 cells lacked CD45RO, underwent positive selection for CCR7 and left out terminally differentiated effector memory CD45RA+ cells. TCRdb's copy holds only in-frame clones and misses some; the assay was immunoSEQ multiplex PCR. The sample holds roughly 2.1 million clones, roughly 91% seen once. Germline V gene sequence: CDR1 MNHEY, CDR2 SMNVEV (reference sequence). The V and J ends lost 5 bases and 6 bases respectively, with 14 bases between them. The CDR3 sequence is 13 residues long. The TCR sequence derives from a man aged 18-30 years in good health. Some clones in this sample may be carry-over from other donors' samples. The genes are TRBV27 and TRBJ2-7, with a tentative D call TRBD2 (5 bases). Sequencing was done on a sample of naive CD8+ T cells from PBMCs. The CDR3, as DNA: TGTGCCAGCAGTCTCGGTTCGCGGGCCGAGCAGTACTTC. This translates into CASSLGSRAEQYF.